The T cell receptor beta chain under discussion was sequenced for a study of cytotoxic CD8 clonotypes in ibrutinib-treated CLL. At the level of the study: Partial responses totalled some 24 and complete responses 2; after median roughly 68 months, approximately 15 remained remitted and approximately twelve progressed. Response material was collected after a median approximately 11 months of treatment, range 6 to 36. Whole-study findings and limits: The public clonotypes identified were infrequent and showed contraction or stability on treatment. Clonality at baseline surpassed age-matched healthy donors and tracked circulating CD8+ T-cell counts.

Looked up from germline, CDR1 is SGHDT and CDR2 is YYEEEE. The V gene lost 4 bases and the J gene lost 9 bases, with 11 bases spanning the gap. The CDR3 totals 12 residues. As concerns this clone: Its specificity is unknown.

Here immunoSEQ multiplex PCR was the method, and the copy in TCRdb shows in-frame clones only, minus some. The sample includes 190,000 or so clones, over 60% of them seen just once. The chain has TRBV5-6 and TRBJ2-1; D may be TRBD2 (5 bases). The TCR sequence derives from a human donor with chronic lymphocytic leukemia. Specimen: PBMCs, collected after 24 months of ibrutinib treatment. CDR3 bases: TGTGCCAGCAGCCCCCTTCGGGGTGAGCAGTTCTTC. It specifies CASSPLRGEQFF.